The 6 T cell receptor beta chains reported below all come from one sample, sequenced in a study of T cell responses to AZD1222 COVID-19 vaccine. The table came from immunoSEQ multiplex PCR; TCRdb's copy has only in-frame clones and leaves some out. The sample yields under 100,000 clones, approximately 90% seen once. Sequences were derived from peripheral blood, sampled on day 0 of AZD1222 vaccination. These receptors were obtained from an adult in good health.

The CDR3 sequence is CASSAKGPTANYGYTF. The CDR3, as DNA: TGTGCCAGCAGTGCCAAGGGACCTACGGCTAACTATGGCTACACCTTC. The chain uses TRBV6-1 and TRBJ1-2; D may be TRBD1 (5 bases). The germline V and J ends were trimmed by 4 bases and 0 bases, with 15 bases remaining between them. Per germline, CDR1 MNHNS and CDR2 SASEGT. CDR3 length: 16 amino acids.

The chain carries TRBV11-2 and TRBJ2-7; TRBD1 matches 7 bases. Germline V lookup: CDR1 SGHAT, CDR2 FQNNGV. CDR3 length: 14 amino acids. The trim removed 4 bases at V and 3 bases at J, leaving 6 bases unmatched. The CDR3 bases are TGTGCCAGCAGCTCCTCCGGGACAGTCTACGAGCAGTACTTC. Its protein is CASSSSGTVYEQYF.

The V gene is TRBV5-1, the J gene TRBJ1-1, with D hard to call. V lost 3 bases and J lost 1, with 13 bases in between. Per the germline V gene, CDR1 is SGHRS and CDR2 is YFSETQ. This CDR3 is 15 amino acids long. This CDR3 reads CASSSDGRTNTEAFF. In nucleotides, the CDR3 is TGCGCCAGCAGCTCGGACGGACGGACGAACACTGAAGCTTTCTTT.

In nucleotides, the CDR3 is TGTGCCATCAGTGCAGTTTACGAGCAGTACTTC. It codes for CAISAVYEQYF. The gene calls are TRBV10-3 and TRBJ2-7; D is uncertain. Germline loops: CDR1 ENHRY, CDR2 SYGVKD. This CDR3 has 11 residues. V lost 4 bases and J 4 bases, leaving 5 bases between the germline ends.

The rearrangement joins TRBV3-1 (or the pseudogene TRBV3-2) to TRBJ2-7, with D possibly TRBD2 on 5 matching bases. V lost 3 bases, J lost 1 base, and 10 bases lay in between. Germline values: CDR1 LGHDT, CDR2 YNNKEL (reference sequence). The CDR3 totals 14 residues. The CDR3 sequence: CASSHPSGSYEQYF. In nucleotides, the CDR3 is TGTGCCAGCAGCCACCCCTCGGGGTCCTACGAGCAGTACTTC.

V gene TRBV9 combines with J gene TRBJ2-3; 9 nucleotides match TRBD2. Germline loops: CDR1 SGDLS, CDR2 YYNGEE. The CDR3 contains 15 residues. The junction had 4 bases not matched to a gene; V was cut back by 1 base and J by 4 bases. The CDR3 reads CASSVRGGASDTQYF. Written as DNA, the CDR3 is TGTGCCAGCAGCGTACGCGGGGGGGCATCAGATACGCAGTATTTT.